Following are 28 T cell receptor beta chains from one sample sequenced in a study of blood T cell repertoires in COVID-19 (TCRdb year 2020). The library was obtained by the immunoSEQ multiplex PCR assay. TCRdb provides this immuneACCESS table in a form limited to in-frame rearrangements. Some clones are lacking; in checked studies, under half of them reflect an unresolved V gene, and why the rest are absent is not known. Within this sample are about 300,000 clones, with more than 75% of them counted one time only. Less than 11% of the sample comes from the top ten. Sequenced input: PBMCs or T cells enriched from blood (not recorded which). The receptors stem from a woman between 18 and 29 years old who had recovered from COVID-19.

The CDR3 sequence: CASSLYGFPYEQYF. CDR3 bases: TGTGCCAGCAGTTTGTACGGGTTTCCCTACGAGCAGTACTTC. The chain links TRBV28 to TRBJ2-7; D call uncertain. V lost 3 bases to trimming and J lost 2 bases, with 11 bases between them. The length of the CDR3 is 14 residues. CDR1 MDHEN and CDR2 SYDVKM come from the germline V gene.

The chain links TRBV19 to TRBJ2-2; weak D call: TRBD2 (6 bases). Germline loops: CDR1 LNHDA, CDR2 SQIVND (reference sequence). This CDR3 has 16 residues. The V and J ends lost 5 bases and 6 bases respectively, with 19 bases between them. Here the CDR3 DNA reads TGTGCCAGTAGTGGTATGGGGATAGGAGGGGCCGGGGAGCTGTTTTTT. This encodes CASSGMGIGGAGELFF.

The V call is TRBV4-1, the J call TRBJ2-7; TRBD1 aligns across 7 bases. Germline-derived CDR1 and CDR2 are MGHRA and YSYEKL. The CDR3 spans 15 residues. The trim removed 0 bases at V and 4 bases at J, leaving 6 bases unmatched. The CDR3 spells CASSQDPRGLYEQYF. CDR3 bases: TGCGCCAGCAGCCAAGATCCAAGGGGGCTATACGAGCAGTACTTC.

The V call is TRBV21-1, the J call TRBJ2-7; TRBD2, as called in the table, went unchecked against the DNA. TRBV21-1 is an annotated pseudogene. CDR3 size: 16 residues. The CDR3 DNA follows: TGTGCCAGCAGCGTCTTAGGGCGGGCGCGGGCCTACGAGCAGTACTTC. Translation: CASSVLGRARAYEQYF.

This clone was found a few times. CDR3 region: CASSLRGQGVQPQHF. CDR3 DNA sequence: TGTGCCAGCAGTTTAAGGGGACAGGGAGTTCAGCCCCAGCATTTT. This sequence joins TRBV28 and TRBJ1-5; 9 bases map to TRBD1. Germline V gives CDR1 MDHEN, CDR2 SYDVKM. CDR3 size: 15 residues. V trimming: 2 bases; J trimming: 6 bases; junction bases outside the gene matches: 5.

This chain's CDR3 is CASSQVGLAGARGEDTQYF. As DNA, the CDR3 is TGTGCCAGCAGCCAAGTGGGACTAGCGGGGGCCAGGGGGGAAGATACGCAGTATTTT. This chain uses TRBV4-2 with TRBJ2-3; 14 bases are a match to TRBD2. V lost 1 base, J lost 5 bases, and 11 bases stayed unmatched. The V gene's germline CDR1 is LGHNA and CDR2 YNFKEQ. This CDR3 has 19 amino acids.

V gene TRBV5-1 combines with J gene TRBJ1-1; no clear D. The CDR3 runs 14 residues. Germline values: CDR1 SGHRS, CDR2 YFSETQ. V was pared by 4 bases and J by 1 base, with 11 bases between. The CDR3: CASSQTNTNTEAFF. DNA of the CDR3: TGCGCCAGCAGCCAAACAAACACGAACACTGAAGCTTTCTTT.

A word on this clone: The sample contains more than one DNA sequence encoding this CDR3. The rearrangement joins TRBV18 to TRBJ1-5; D possibly corresponds to TRBD1 (5 bases). In germline, CDR1 is KGHSH, CDR2 LQKENI. The CDR3 sequence is 14 residues long. V lost 3 bases to trimming and J lost 0 bases, with 6 bases between them. CDR3 sequence (DNA): TGTGCCAGCTCACCTGGACATAGCAATCAGCCCCAGCATTTT. It is translated as CASSPGHSNQPQHF. The full variable domain, with the rest looked up from reference TRBV18 and TRBJ1-5, is NAGVMQNPRHLVRRRGQEARLRCSPMKGHSHVYWYRQLPEEGLKFMVYLQKENIIDESGMPKERFSAEFPKEGPSILRIQQVVRGDSAAYFCASSPGHSNQPQHFGDGTRLSIL.

The rearrangement links TRBV3-1 (or the pseudogene TRBV3-2) to TRBJ2-7, with 7 nucleotides matching TRBD1. J lost 2 bases, V lost 4 bases, and 2 bases had no gene match. This CDR3 region has 13 residues. Looked up from germline, CDR1 is LGHDT and CDR2 is YNNKEL (reference sequence). CDR3 nucleotide sequence: TGTGCCAGCAGCCCCGGGACAGCCTACGAGCAGTACTTC. Translating it yields CASSPGTAYEQYF.

The chain recombines TRBV27 with TRBJ2-7, with no clear D. Germline assignment: CDR1 MNHEY and CDR2 SMNVEV (reference sequence). The CDR3 sequence is 16 residues long. V was pared by 5 bases and J by 0 bases, with 17 bases between. CDR3 residues: CASSPLPSTSSYEQYF. CDR3 nucleotides: TGTGCCAGCAGTCCCCTACCTTCGACAAGCTCCTACGAGCAGTACTTC.

The chain carries TRBV7-8 and TRBJ1-1; TRBD1 is a possible D gene (5 bases). CDR3 length equals 15 residues. V was cut by 3 bases and J by 4 bases, with 15 bases left in between. The germline V gene encodes CDR1 SGHVS and CDR2 FQNEAQ. The CDR3 spells CASSLGGGVGTEAFF. The CDR3 region has the DNA TGTGCCAGCAGCTTGGGGGGAGGCGTCGGCACTGAAGCTTTCTTT.

This chain links TRBV2 with TRBJ2-7; the D gene is possibly TRBD2 (6 bases). The V gene's germline CDR1 is SNHLY and CDR2 FYNNEI. Trimming took 6 bases from V and 0 from J, leaving 15 bases between them. The CDR3 runs 15 residues. The CDR3 reads CASRAFSGSSYEQYF. In nucleotides, the CDR3 is TGTGCCAGCAGGGCATTCTCCGGGAGCTCCTACGAGCAGTACTTC.

The V and J genes are TRBV6-5 and TRBJ1-1; no clear D gene. Germline V gives CDR1 MNHEY, CDR2 SVGAGI. V lost 10 bases, J lost 3 bases, and 15 bases lay in between. This CDR3 contains 13 residues. The CDR3 here is CANRRGRDTEAFF. The CDR3 nucleotides are TGTGCCAACCGACGGGGAAGGGACACTGAAGCTTTCTTT.

The chain links TRBV19 to TRBJ2-1, with 12 bases matching TRBD2. The CDR3 has 18 amino acids. CDR1 and CDR2 from the germline V gene are LNHDA and SQIVND (reference sequence). J lost 3 bases, V lost 0 bases, and 6 bases had no gene match. The CDR3 nucleotides read TGTGCCAGTAGTATAGAGAGGACTAGCGGGAAACTCTACAATGAGCAGTTCTTC. Translation gives CASSIERTSGKLYNEQFF. Variable domain in full (rest from reference TRBV19 and TRBJ2-1): DGGITQSPKYLFRKEGQNVTLSCEQNLNHDAMYWYRQDPGQGLRLIYYSQIVNDFQKGDIAEGYSVSREKKESFPLTVTSAQKNPTAFYLCASSIERTSGKLYNEQFFGPGTRLTVL.

This clone appeared many times. The chain is built from TRBV4-1 and TRBJ1-1; D might be TRBD1 (5 bases). V lost 0 bases to trimming and J lost 4 bases, with 21 bases between them. The germline CDR1 and CDR2 sequences are MGHRA and YSYEKL. The CDR3 sequence is 18 residues long. CDR3 nucleotides: TGCGCCAGCAGCCAAGATGGTCCGCCCTTTCAGGGCCCCACTGAAGCTTTCTTT. Protein sequence: CASSQDGPPFQGPTEAFF.

V is TRBV28 and J is TRBJ2-1; 8 bases align to TRBD1. The CDR3 spans 15 residues. The ends lost 1 base at V and 6 bases at J; junction bases unmatched: 5. Per the germline V gene, CDR1 is MDHEN and CDR2 is SYDVKM. CDR3 sequence: CASSLSLGQGNEQFF. The CDR3 DNA reads as TGTGCCAGCAGTTTATCCCTAGGACAGGGCAATGAGCAGTTCTTC.

The rearrangement uses TRBV18 and TRBJ1-2; possibly TRBD1 for D (5 bases). V was clipped by 2 bases and J by 4 bases, with 14 bases between them. The germline gives CDR1 KGHSH, CDR2 LQKENI. The CDR3 sequence is 15 residues long. The CDR3 nucleotides are TGTGCCAGCTCACCAGGGACTGCGATCACCTATGGCTACACCTTC. This encodes CASSPGTAITYGYTF.

The rearrangement joins TRBV18 to TRBJ2-5; perhaps TRBD1 as D (6 bases). V was pared by 2 bases and J by 5 bases, with 12 bases between. Germline V gene lookup returns CDR1 KGHSH and CDR2 LQKENI. The CDR3 covers 14 residues. CDR3 sequence (DNA): TGTGCCAGCTCACCATACAGGGAATGGGAGACCCAGTACTTC. Translated, it gives CASSPYREWETQYF.

The J gene is TRBJ1-2, the V gene TRBV24-1, with 9 nucleotides matching TRBD1. This CDR3 has 17 residues. Trimming cost V 8 bases and J 4 bases; bases outside gene matches: 16. Germline lookup yields CDR1 KGHDR and CDR2 SFDVKD. In DNA form, the CDR3 reads TGTGCCACCACCACCTCGGGACAGGGACCGACATCCTATGGCTACACCTTC. Translating it yields CATTTSGQGPTSYGYTF.

The chain is built from TRBV7-9 and TRBJ1-5, with D possibly matching TRBD1 (5 bases). This CDR3 region has 12 residues. Germline CDR1 SEHNR, CDR2 FQNEAQ (reference sequence). V dropped 1 base and J dropped 16 bases, with 14 bases sitting between them. This CDR3 reads CASSLDGGAGHF. The CDR3, as DNA: TGTGCCAGCAGCTTAGACGGGGGTGCAGGACATTTT. Variable domain in full (rest from reference TRBV7-9 and TRBJ1-5): DTGVSQNPRHKITKRGQNVTFRCDPISEHNRLYWYRQTLGQGPEFLTYFQNEAQLEKSRLLSDRFSAERPKGSFSTLEIQRTEQGDSAMYLCASSLDGGAGHFGDGTRLSIL.

This rearrangement joins TRBV11-2 to TRBJ2-1; D ambiguous. The CDR3 loop spans 14 amino acids. Trimming shortened V by 4 bases and J by 3 bases, and 10 bases separated the two germline ends. Germline values: CDR1 SGHAT, CDR2 FQNNGV. The DNA of the CDR3 is TGTGCCAGCAGCTACCTTACGAGCTACAATGAGCAGTTCTTC. Translated, it gives CASSYLTSYNEQFF.

This chain connects TRBV12-3 or TRBV12-4 to TRBJ1-6; the D gene is possibly TRBD1 (6 bases). This CDR3 is built from 13 residues. The V end was cut by 4 bases, the J end by 8 bases, with 9 bases between. CDR3 sequence reads: CASSWGPDSPLHF. The CDR3 DNA reads as TGTGCCAGCAGTTGGGGGCCGGATTCACCCCTCCACTTT.

The chain recombines TRBV11-2 with TRBJ1-5; 7 bases match TRBD1. The CDR3 covers 17 residues. The V gene end was trimmed by 6 bases and the J gene end by 0 bases; junction bases not matched to a gene: 11. From germline, CDR1 is SGHAT and CDR2 FQNNGV. The CDR3, as DNA: TGTGCCAGCAGTCCCGGGGGACAGACATATAGCAATCAGCCCCAGCATTTT. Amino acids: CASSPGGQTYSNQPQHF.

The rearrangement links TRBV24-1 to TRBJ2-1, with D unclear. CDR3 size: 14 residues. Trimming stripped 4 bases from V and 3 bases from J, with 9 bases between. Germline CDR1 and CDR2: KGHDR and SFDVKD. Here the CDR3 reads CATSEAADYNEQFF. The CDR3 nucleotides read TGTGCCACCAGTGAGGCGGCGGACTACAATGAGCAGTTCTTC.

This clone was seen just once. V gene TRBV28 combines with J gene TRBJ1-5, with TRBD1 matching 7 bases. Unmatched junction bases numbered 9, after V lost 7 bases and J lost 6 bases. The CDR3 extends over 14 amino acids. Germline V gene sequence: CDR1 MDHEN, CDR2 SYDVKM. The CDR3 reads CASKSDRESQPQHF. The CDR3 DNA reads as TGTGCCAGCAAGTCCGACAGGGAGAGTCAGCCCCAGCATTTT.

The chain has TRBV27 and TRBJ1-1; D is undetermined. This CDR3 is built from 16 residues. V dropped 2 bases and J dropped 4 bases, with 17 bases sitting between them. Germline CDR1 reads MNHEY; CDR2 reads SMNVEV (reference sequence). CDR3 in DNA: TGTGCCAGCAGTTTAGACCCGGGGAGTGGTGGCACTGAAGCTTTCTTT. Translating gives CASSLDPGSGGTEAFF.

This sequence joins TRBV20-1 and TRBJ1-1; 7 nucleotides line up with TRBD1. The CDR3 length is 13 residues. J lost 1 base, V lost 3 bases, and 2 bases had no gene match. Germline V gene sequence: CDR1 DFQATT, CDR2 SNEGSKA (reference sequence). The CDR3 sequence is CSASNRGNTEAFF. The CDR3 nucleotides read TGCAGTGCTAGTAACAGGGGGAACACTGAAGCTTTCTTT.

V is TRBV3-1 (or the pseudogene TRBV3-2) and J is TRBJ2-3; the D is unclear. Trimming left V 8 bases short and J 1 base short, with 10 bases between. This CDR3 has 13 amino acids. CDR1 is LGHDT and CDR2 is YNNKEL in the germline V gene (reference sequence). The CDR3 bases are TGTGCCAGCGTCCGAGAAGGCACAGATACGCAGTATTTT. Translation gives CASVREGTDTQYF.